These 31 T cell receptor beta chains came from one sample sequenced in a study of blood T cell repertoires in COVID-19. TCRdb keeps only in-frame clones here, not all; method: immunoSEQ multiplex PCR. This sample has about 160,000 clones; 80% to 90% occur once, and the top ten carry around an eighth. Source material: peripheral blood. These receptors were obtained from a young man with COVID-19, enrolled during active disease.

The chain is built from TRBV7-2 and TRBJ1-2; 7 bases fit TRBD1. CDR3 size: 15 residues. Per the germline V gene, CDR1 is SGHTA and CDR2 is FQGNSA. Trimming removed 0 bases from V and 6 bases from J; junction bases left unmatched: 7. The CDR3 is CASSLARRGGDGYTF. The CDR3 nucleotides read TGTGCCAGCAGCTTAGCGCGGAGAGGGGGCGATGGCTACACCTTC.

The rearrangement uses TRBV27 and TRBJ1-5; 7 bases agree with TRBD1. With V trimmed by 6 bases and J by 6 bases, 2 bases remained unmatched. CDR1 is MNHEY, CDR2 SMNVEV, per germline (reference sequence). The CDR3 runs to 12 residues. The CDR3 DNA follows: TGTGCCAGCAGAGGGGGCGGTCAGCCCCAGCATTTT. This sequence encodes CASRGGGQPQHF.

The rearrangement links TRBV13 to TRBJ1-4, with TRBD1 as a possible D gene (6 bases). Germline CDR1 PRHDT, CDR2 FYEKMQ (reference sequence). Between the trimmed V and J ends, which lost 4 bases and 3 bases, there was a span of 18 bases. The CDR3 runs to 17 residues. The CDR3 nucleotides are TGTGCCAGCAGCTCCCTAGGGGAGGGGGAGCCTAATGAAAAACTGTTTTTT. Amino acids: CASSSLGEGEPNEKLFF.

This clone was observed a few times. This rearrangement joins TRBV7-9 to TRBJ1-2; a weak D match, TRBD1 (6 bases). The CDR3 loop spans 15 amino acids. Between the trimmed V and J ends, which lost 3 bases and 4 bases, there was a span of 15 bases. The V gene's germline CDR1 is SEHNR and CDR2 FQNEAQ (reference sequence). In DNA form, the CDR3 reads TGTGCCAGCAGCTTTCCTCTCAGGGGTACCTATGGCTACACCTTC. Protein product: CASSFPLRGTYGYTF.

This clone was observed a single time. This chain joins TRBV5-6 and TRBJ2-7, with D perhaps matching TRBD2 (6 bases). Germline V lookup: CDR1 SGHDT, CDR2 YYEEEE. Trimming took 4 bases from V and 1 from J, leaving 18 bases between them. CDR3 size: 16 residues. The CDR3 coding sequence is TGTGCCAGCAGCACTAGCCGGGACCGAGTTTCCTACGAGCAGTACTTC. Translating gives CASSTSRDRVSYEQYF.

V usage is TRBV28 and J usage is TRBJ1-1, with D uncertain. Trimming removed 8 bases at V and 0 bases at J, with 19 bases between. Per the germline V gene, CDR1 is MDHEN and CDR2 is SYDVKM. This CDR3 region has 16 residues. In DNA form, the CDR3 reads TGTGCCAGCTCCTCTCCTATCCTAACTATGAACACTGAAGCTTTCTTT. The encoded protein is CASSSPILTMNTEAFF.

The chain is built from TRBV30 and TRBJ1-2, with D perhaps matching TRBD1 (6 bases). The CDR3 is 14 residues long. V lost 5 bases and J lost 4, with 17 bases in between. Germline CDR1 reads GTSNPN; CDR2 reads SVGIG (reference sequence). Written as DNA, the CDR3 is TGTGCCTGGTTGGAATGGGGGGGCCTCTATGGCTACACCTTC. It yields the protein CAWLEWGGLYGYTF.

The V and J genes are TRBV9 and TRBJ2-1, with 8 bases that match TRBD1. Germline V gene data show CDR1 as SGDLS and CDR2 as YYNGEE. V lost 3 bases to trimming and J lost 0 bases; unmatched junction nucleotides: 5. The CDR3 contains 16 residues. Here the CDR3 reads CASSATGASSYNEQFF. Here the CDR3 DNA reads TGTGCCAGCAGCGCGACAGGGGCCAGCTCCTACAATGAGCAGTTCTTC.

The chain combines TRBV13 with TRBJ2-2; TRBD1 is a possible D gene (5 bases). V lost 0 bases to trimming and J lost 2 bases, with 7 bases between them. Germline V CDR1 and CDR2: PRHDT, FYEKMQ (reference sequence). The CDR3 loop spans 15 amino acids. The CDR3 here is CASSLGQGNTGELFF. The CDR3, as DNA: TGTGCCAGCAGCTTAGGCCAGGGAAACACCGGGGAGCTGTTTTTT.

This chain joins TRBV18 and TRBJ1-1, with TRBD1 identical over 11 bases. The trim removed 4 bases at V and 4 bases at J, leaving 20 bases unmatched. Germline assignment: CDR1 KGHSH and CDR2 LQKENI. The CDR3 has 20 residues. The CDR3: CASSLNAREPGDRGGTEAFF. The DNA for the CDR3 is TGTGCCAGCTCACTGAACGCCCGTGAACCGGGGGACAGGGGGGGCACTGAAGCTTTCTTT.

J is TRBJ2-5 and V is TRBV7-2, with TRBD2 identical over 11 bases. Unmatched junction bases numbered 4, after V lost 4 bases and J lost 3 bases. CDR3 length equals 15 residues. Germline CDR1 SGHTA, CDR2 FQGNSA. The CDR3 spells CASSSPGLAEETQYF. The CDR3 DNA is TGTGCCAGCAGCTCCCCGGGACTAGCGGAAGAGACCCAGTACTTC.

The chain recombines TRBV4-1 with TRBJ1-1; D remains ambiguous. V shed 4 bases and J shed 3 bases, with 12 bases lying between them. The CDR3 covers 14 residues. Germline-derived CDR1 and CDR2 are MGHRA and YSYEKL. The CDR3 nucleotides are TGCGCCAGCAGCCCCCGGGAAGGAGACACTGAAGCTTTCTTT. Translated: CASSPREGDTEAFF.

This clone was seen only once. V is TRBV18 and J is TRBJ2-1, with 9 positions matching TRBD1. This CDR3 region has 18 residues. CDR1 and CDR2 from the germline V gene are KGHSH and LQKENI. V lost 4 bases and J lost 5; bases outside the gene matches: 15. The CDR3 reads CASSLRQGVEAGNNEQFF. The CDR3 nucleotides are TGTGCCAGCTCACTTCGACAGGGGGTTGAAGCGGGAAACAATGAGCAGTTCTTC.

The J gene is TRBJ1-5, the V gene TRBV5-3, with TRBD1 identical over 8 bases. TRBV5-3 is an open reading frame whose function is uncertain. V dropped 0 bases and J dropped 5; count of bases not matched to a gene: 10. This CDR3 has 17 residues. CDR3 loop: CARSLVRLAGGYQPQHF. The CDR3 nucleotides are TGTGCCAGAAGCTTGGTACGTTTAGCAGGGGGCTATCAGCCCCAGCATTTT.

The V gene is TRBV18, the J gene TRBJ1-1, with D unresolved. Trimming left V 5 bases short and J 0 bases short, with 7 bases between. This CDR3 region has 13 residues. The V gene's germline CDR1 is KGHSH and CDR2 LQKENI. Here the CDR3 DNA reads TGTGCCAGCTCATCGTCGGTGAACACTGAAGCTTTCTTT. Translating gives CASSSSVNTEAFF. Using reference TRBV18 and TRBJ1-1 for the parts outside the CDR3, the full variable domain is NAGVMQNPRHLVRRRGQEARLRCSPMKGHSHVYWYRQLPEEGLKFMVYLQKENIIDESGMPKERFSAEFPKEGPSILRIQQVVRGDSAAYFCASSSSVNTEAFFGQGTRLTVV.

The V gene is TRBV27, the J gene TRBJ2-5, with 7 nucleotides matching TRBD2. Germline V lookup: CDR1 MNHEY, CDR2 SMNVEV (reference sequence). The V segment lost 4 bases and the J segment 1 base; nucleotides outside the gene matches: 6. This CDR3 is built from 15 residues. The CDR3 here is CASSSGLAVQETQYF. CDR3 DNA sequence: TGTGCCAGCAGTTCAGGGCTAGCGGTCCAAGAGACCCAGTACTTC.

This clone has just one count. CDR3 in DNA: TGTGCCAGCAGCTTGTCCGGGACAGGCAAACGCTCCTACGAGCAGTACTTC. Its protein product is CASSLSGTGKRSYEQYF. The genes are TRBV5-5 and TRBJ2-7; TRBD1 aligns across 8 bases. The CDR3 spans 17 residues. The germline CDR1 and CDR2 sequences are SGHKS and YYEKEE (reference sequence). V dropped 1 base and J dropped 0; count of bases not matched to a gene: 9. Using reference TRBV5-5 and TRBJ2-7 for the parts outside the CDR3, the full variable domain is DAGVTQSPTHLIKTRGQQVTLRCSPISGHKSVSWYQQVLGQGPQFIFQYYEKEERGRGNFPDRFSARQFPNYSSELNVNALLLGDSALYLCASSLSGTGKRSYEQYFGPGTRLTVT.

The chain combines TRBV9 with TRBJ2-7; 9 nucleotides agree with TRBD2. Germline-derived CDR1 and CDR2 are SGDLS and YYNGEE. The J segment lost 6 bases and the V segment lost 4 bases, leaving 8 bases of the junction unmatched. The CDR3 has 14 amino acids. CDR3 sequence: CASSFGTSRSEQYF. As DNA, the CDR3 is TGTGCCAGCAGCTTCGGGACTAGCCGTTCCGAGCAGTACTTC. The variable domain in full, completed from reference TRBV9 and TRBJ2-7, reads DSGVTQTPKHLITATGQRVTLRCSPRSGDLSVYWYQQSLDQGLQFLIQYYNGEERAKGNILERFSAQQFPDLHSELNLSSLELGDSALYFCASSFGTSRSEQYFGPGTRLTVT.

A single count supports this clone. The V gene is TRBV3-1 (or the pseudogene TRBV3-2), the J gene TRBJ2-7; D is uncertain. The CDR3 is 11 amino acids. Trimming removed 5 bases at V and 1 base at J, with 3 bases between. The V gene's germline CDR1 is LGHDT and CDR2 YNNKEL (reference sequence). CDR3 sequence (DNA): TGTGCCAGCAGCTTATCCTACGAGCAGTACTTC. Its translation is CASSLSYEQYF.

This chain uses TRBV10-2 with TRBJ2-7; 9 nucleotides line up with TRBD1. From germline, CDR1 is WSHSY and CDR2 SAAADI. The CDR3 is made up of 13 amino acids. Unmatched junction bases numbered 10, after V lost 6 bases and J lost 10 bases. The CDR3 spells CASSTGQGSLQYF. Written as DNA, the CDR3 is TGCGCCAGCAGCACGGGACAGGGATCGTTACAGTACTTC.

V is TRBV7-2 and J is TRBJ2-7; 8 nucleotides match TRBD2. CDR1 and CDR2 (germline): SGHTA, FQGNSA. J gave up 6 bases and V 5 bases, and 9 bases lay outside the gene matches. The CDR3 length is 14 residues. DNA of the CDR3: TGTGCCAGCAGCCCGAGAGCGGGAGCAGGCGAGCAGTACTTC. It is translated as CASSPRAGAGEQYF.

The chain joins TRBV14 to TRBJ2-4; 10 bases fit TRBD1. The CDR3 consists of 17 residues. Germline assignment: CDR1 SGHDN and CDR2 FVKESK. With V trimmed by 2 bases and J by 2 bases, 6 bases remained unmatched. CDR3 residues: CASSQSGTGASKNIQYF. The CDR3 nucleotides are TGTGCCAGCAGCCAATCCGGGACAGGGGCGTCCAAAAACATTCAGTACTTC.

The chain is built from TRBV11-2 and TRBJ2-7, with D tentatively TRBD1 (6 bases). This CDR3 spans 14 amino acids. CDR1 SGHAT and CDR2 FQNNGV come from the germline V gene. V was shortened by 5 bases and J by 3 bases, with 14 bases between the two germline ends. In nucleotides, the CDR3 is TGTGCCAGCAGCCCCAGACAGGCCTTCTACGAGCAGTACTTC. This translates into CASSPRQAFYEQYF.

The chain is built from TRBV7-2 and TRBJ2-3, with D perhaps matching TRBD2 (5 bases). The CDR3 spans 16 residues. Germline CDR1 and CDR2: SGHTA and FQGNSA. V was trimmed by 5 bases and J by 3 bases, leaving 18 bases between them. Here the CDR3 DNA reads TGTGCCAGCAGCCCAAACAGCGGTTCTAGGACAGATACGCAGTATTTT. Amino acids: CASSPNSGSRTDTQYF.

CDR3: CASSLTWTGDTDTQYF. In DNA form, the CDR3 reads TGTGCCAGCAGCTTAACGTGGACCGGGGACACAGATACGCAGTATTTT. The chain recombines TRBV7-3 with TRBJ2-3; tentative D call: TRBD2 (5 bases). V was shortened by 0 bases and J by 2 bases, with 12 bases between the two germline ends. CDR3 length: 16 amino acids. CDR1 SGHTA and CDR2 FQGTGA come from the germline V gene. Looking up the rest from reference TRBV7-3 and TRBJ2-3 gives the full variable domain: GAGVSQTPSNKVTEKGKYVELRCDPISGHTALYWYRQSLGQGPEFLIYFQGTGAADDSGLPNDRFFAVRPEGSVSTLKIQRTERGDSAVYLCASSLTWTGDTDTQYFGPGTRLTVL.

The gene calls are TRBV19 and TRBJ2-1; 13 bases map to TRBD2. The CDR3 runs to 17 residues. Unmatched junction bases numbered 13, after V lost 8 bases and J lost 6 bases. CDR1 and CDR2 (germline): LNHDA, SQIVND (reference sequence). CDR3 DNA sequence: TGTGCCAGTCAATGGACTAGCGGGAGATGGGGTCTCAATGAGCAGTTCTTC. This translates into CASQWTSGRWGLNEQFF. The entire variable domain, with the rest obtained from reference TRBV19 and TRBJ2-1, is as follows: DGGITQSPKYLFRKEGQNVTLSCEQNLNHDAMYWYRQDPGQGLRLIYYSQIVNDFQKGDIAEGYSVSREKKESFPLTVTSAQKNPTAFYLCASQWTSGRWGLNEQFFGPGTRLTVL.

V is TRBV6-2 or TRBV6-3 and J is TRBJ1-1; TRBD1 aligns across 8 bases. The trim removed 0 bases at V and 2 bases at J, leaving 11 bases unmatched. This CDR3 is built from 18 residues. The germline CDR1 and CDR2 sequences are MNHEY and SVGEGT. The DNA for the CDR3 is TGTGCCAGCAGTTACTCGCCCTGGACAGGGCCCCGCAACACTGAAGCTTTCTTT. It specifies CASSYSPWTGPRNTEAFF.

This rearrangement joins TRBV3-1 (or the pseudogene TRBV3-2) to TRBJ2-5; 11 bases align to TRBD1. V gave up 4 bases and J gave up 6 bases; unmatched junction bases: 4. Germline CDR1 and CDR2: LGHDT and YNNKEL (reference sequence). The CDR3 covers 14 residues. CDR3 amino acids: CASSRTGGEKTQYF. Here the CDR3 DNA reads TGTGCCAGCAGCCGGACAGGGGGCGAGAAGACCCAGTACTTC.

This chain links TRBV3-1 (or the pseudogene TRBV3-2) with TRBJ1-5; possibly TRBD1 for D (5 bases). V was trimmed by 0 bases and J by 9 bases, leaving 15 bases between them. The CDR3 totals 15 residues. From germline, CDR1 is LGHDT and CDR2 YNNKEL (reference sequence). This CDR3 is CASSQDSQGGRPQHF. The DNA of the CDR3 is TGTGCCAGCAGCCAAGATAGCCAGGGAGGGAGGCCCCAGCATTTT.

The CDR3 nucleotides are TGTGCCAGCAGTCAAGGGGCCCTTCACAGCTCCTACAATGAGCAGTTCTTC. Protein product: CASSQGALHSSYNEQFF. The chain recombines TRBV27 with TRBJ2-1, with a possible D match to TRBD1 (5 bases). The CDR3 totals 17 residues. Germline assignment: CDR1 MNHEY and CDR2 SMNVEV (reference sequence). V was shortened by 5 bases and J by 0 bases, with 17 bases between the two germline ends.

V gene TRBV6-5 combines with J gene TRBJ2-3, with 10 bases fitting TRBD2. Trimming cost V 2 bases and J 3 bases; bases outside gene matches: 2. From germline, CDR1 is MNHEY and CDR2 SVGAGI. This CDR3 has 15 amino acids. In DNA, the CDR3 is TGTGCCAGCAGTTACCTAGCGGGAGAAACAGATACGCAGTATTTT. This codes for CASSYLAGETDTQYF.